This is a list of T cell receptor beta chains from one sample in a study of blood T cell repertoires in COVID-19. Method: immunoSEQ multiplex PCR; TCRdb's copy keeps in-frame clones and lacks some. The table records about 97,000 clones, about 85% of them present only once. The sample taken for sequencing was peripheral blood. Receptors originate from a woman in her 70s with active or convalescent COVID-19. Both conserved end residues are part of each CDR3. The D gene is left open where the match is weak. Expanded clones are given a class, and other clones once, few, many or no size at all.

clone_size	cdr3_length	v_call	d_call	j_call	cdr3_aa	cdr3_nt
few	12	TRBV10-3	TRBD1	TRBJ2-2	CATRQGTGELFF	TGTGCCACCCGACAGGGGACCGGGGAGCTGTTTTTT
.	15	TRBV2	.	TRBJ2-3	CASSEGMAGTDTQYF	TGTGCCAGCAGTGAAGGGATGGCGGGCACAGATACGCAGTATTTT
.	17	TRBV19	TRBD2	TRBJ2-7	CASSIYLDAGGLYEQYF	TGTGCCAGTAGTATTTATCTTGACGCGGGAGGGTTGTACGAGCAGTACTTC
.	13	TRBV6-2/TRBV6-3	.	TRBJ2-7	CASSWTDSYEQYF	TGTGCCAGCAGTTGGACGGACTCATACGAGCAGTACTTC
once	15	TRBV19	.	TRBJ2-7	CASSASLRGAYEQYF	TGTGCCAGTAGCGCAAGTCTTCGCGGGGCCTACGAGCAGTACTTC
.	15	TRBV28	TRBD1	TRBJ1-1	CASSPRGTGNTEAFF	TGTGCCAGCAGTCCTAGAGGGACAGGGAACACTGAAGCTTTCTTT
.	13	TRBV3-1/TRBV3-2	TRBD2	TRBJ2-1	CASSLVAGVGQFF	TGTGCCAGCAGCCTTGTAGCGGGAGTAGGGCAGTTCTTC
.	14	TRBV15	.	TRBJ1-5	CATSRDGQAKSQHF	TGTGCCACCAGCAGAGATGGGCAGGCGAAATCCCAGCATTTT
.	17	TRBV19	TRBD1	TRBJ1-3	CASSPWDRANSGNTIYF	TGTGCCAGTAGCCCATGGGACAGGGCCAACTCTGGAAACACCATATATTTT
.	14	TRBV5-4	TRBD2	TRBJ2-7	CASSLAAGEVEQYF	TGTGCCAGCAGCTTGGCGGCGGGAGAGGTCGAGCAGTACTTC
once	15	TRBV3-1/TRBV3-2	TRBD2	TRBJ2-1	CAPGNSGEKDNEQFF	TGTGCCCCCGGGAACAGCGGGGAAAAGGACAATGAGCAGTTCTTC
few	14	TRBV19	.	TRBJ1-5	CASSPNGGNQPQHF	TGTGCCAGTAGTCCCAACGGCGGGAATCAGCCCCAGCATTTT
.	13	TRBV5-1	.	TRBJ1-1	CASSLDTNTEAFF	TGCGCCAGCAGCTTGGACACGAACACTGAAGCTTTCTTT
.	16	TRBV21-1	.	TRBJ2-7	CASSKGPGQGAREQYF	TGTGCCAGCAGCAAAGGACCGGGACAGGGGGCGCGAGAGCAGTACTTC
.	17	TRBV5-4	.	TRBJ2-1	CASSFRRGAPSPGEQFF	TGTGCCAGCAGCTTTAGACGGGGGGCCCCATCCCCCGGTGAGCAGTTCTTC
.	14	TRBV18	TRBD1	TRBJ1-6	CASSPTGGLEALHF	TGTGCCAGCTCGCCCACAGGGGGCCTTGAGGCCCTCCACTTT
.	15	TRBV9	.	TRBJ2-2	CASSPRTANTGELFF	TGTGCCAGCAGCCCCCGGACAGCAAATACCGGGGAGCTGTTTTTT
once	17	TRBV7-2	TRBD2	TRBJ2-7	CASSLGLAGATSYEQYF	TGTGCCAGCAGCTTAGGTCTAGCGGGGGCAACCTCCTACGAGCAGTACTTC
.	15	TRBV5-4	.	TRBJ2-1	CASSTTRGLVNEQFF	TGTGCCAGCAGCACAACTAGGGGGTTAGTCAATGAGCAGTTCTTC
.	13	TRBV28	TRBD1	TRBJ1-5	CASRTGGSQPQHF	TGTGCCAGCAGGACAGGGGGGTCTCAGCCCCAGCATTTT
.	13	TRBV5-1	.	TRBJ2-7	CASSLDNSYEQYF	TGCGCCAGCAGCTTGGATAACTCCTACGAGCAGTACTTC
.	14	TRBV28	.	TRBJ1-5	CASSTSGGHQPQHF	TGTGCCAGCAGCACTAGCGGTGGTCATCAGCCCCAGCATTTT
few	16	TRBV7-2	TRBD2	TRBJ2-5	CASSSSFLAGGETQYF	TGTGCCAGCAGCTCCTCTTTCCTAGCGGGGGGAGAGACCCAGTACTTC
once	16	TRBV5-6	.	TRBJ2-1	CASSLPPPSSYNEQFF	TGTGCCAGCAGCTTACCCCCTCCCAGCTCCTACAATGAGCAGTTCTTC
.	14	TRBV2	TRBD1	TRBJ1-6	CASTRTGYNSPLHF	TGTGCCAGCACCCGGACAGGTTATAATTCACCCCTCCACTTT
once	14	TRBV6-5	TRBD1	TRBJ2-7	CASQYGQGSYEQYF	TGTGCCAGCCAATACGGACAGGGGTCCTACGAGCAGTACTTC
.	14	TRBV30	TRBD2	TRBJ2-1	CAWSRTSSYNEQFF	TGTGCCTGGAGTCGGACTAGCTCCTACAATGAGCAGTTCTTC
.	16	TRBV7-9	.	TRBJ2-3	CASSIRQRPSTDTQYF	TGTGCCAGCAGCATACGACAAAGACCTAGCACAGATACGCAGTATTTT
.	14	TRBV27	.	TRBJ2-7	CASSAPGHSYEQYF	TGTGCCAGCAGTGCCCCGGGTCACTCCTACGAGCAGTACTTC
.	11	TRBV2	.	TRBJ2-7	CASSGEGQQYF	TGTGCCAGCAGTGGAGAGGGTCAGCAGTACTTC
few	18	TRBV15	TRBD1	TRBJ1-2	CATSTRTSRQGQNYGYTF	TGTGCCACCAGCACCAGAACGTCCCGACAGGGGCAGAACTATGGCTACACCTTC
.	17	TRBV6-6	.	TRBJ1-6	CASSQSYLNSGNSPLHF	TGTGCCAGCAGTCAATCTTATTTGAACAGTGGAAATTCACCCCTCCACTTT
.	15	TRBV11-2	TRBD2	TRBJ2-1	CASSPPSGNYNEQFF	TGTGCCAGCAGCCCCCCTAGCGGGAACTACAATGAGCAGTTCTTC
.	14	TRBV6-1	.	TRBJ1-5	CASSDGGLWQPQHF	TGTGCCAGCAGTGATGGCGGCCTTTGGCAGCCCCAGCATTTT
once	12	TRBV12-3/TRBV12-4	.	TRBJ2-3	CASSFYGDTQYF	TGTGCCAGCAGTTTCTACGGGGATACGCAGTATTTT
.	14	TRBV7-9	TRBD1	TRBJ1-1	CASSLMTGASEAFF	TGTGCCAGCAGCCTCATGACAGGGGCAAGTGAAGCTTTCTTT
.	16	TRBV18	TRBD1	TRBJ1-6	CASSPQQGAGNSPLHF	TGTGCCAGCTCACCTCAACAGGGGGCAGGTAATTCACCCCTCCACTTT
.	11	TRBV6-2/TRBV6-3	.	TRBJ2-3	CASSYSLTQYF	TGTGCCAGCAGTTACTCCTTGACGCAGTATTTT
.	15	TRBV19	TRBD1	TRBJ1-2	CASSISAGGSYGYTF	TGTGCCAGTAGTATTTCGGCAGGGGGAAGCTATGGCTACACCTTC